This TCR beta chain is from a study of PD-1 blockade in classical Hodgkin lymphoma. Whole-study results and caveats: Patients were excluded if nivolumab began under 1 year after ASCT (the autologous transplant). Newly diagnosed and completely responding patients shared comparable baseline diversity. Compared with healthy donors, newly diagnosed patients reportedly showed lower baseline TCR diversity. Underlying causes for the observed repertoire differences were not defined, possibly disease activity or prior therapy.

Every one of the patients relapsed after autologous stem cell transplantation (brentuximab vedotin exposure was variable). The data were produced by immunoSEQ multiplex PCR, yet TCRdb's version contains in-frame clones alone and is incomplete. Of under 110,000 clones detected, around 89% appear once; the ten largest clones hold 6.5% to 7.5%. Notes on this clone: What it binds is unknown.

The receptor's source is a human donor with classical Hodgkin lymphoma. The source was peripheral blood mononuclear cells (PBMCs), collected before the second cycle of nivolumab.

In DNA, the CDR3 is TGTGCCAGCAGCTTTCTCCACTCACCCCTCCACTTT. Translated, it gives CASSFLHSPLHF. V and J are TRBV5-4 and TRBJ1-6; D is unclear. Per germline, CDR1 SGHNT and CDR2 YYREEE (reference sequence). This CDR3 has 12 amino acids. Trimming stripped 2 bases from V and 10 bases from J, with 7 bases between. The full variable domain, in which reference TRBV5-4 and TRBJ1-6 provide the parts outside the CDR3, is ETGVTQSPTHLIKTRGQQVTLRCSSQSGHNTVSWYQQALGQGPQFIFQYYREEENGRGNFPPRFSGLQFPNYSSELNVNALELDDSALYLCASSFLHSPLHFGNGTRLTVT.